These T cell receptor beta chains were read from a single sample in a study of T cell responses to AZD1222 COVID-19 vaccine. Produced via immunoSEQ multiplex PCR; TCRdb's table is partial and in-frame only. The sample has 150,000 to 200,000 clones, approximately 93% seen once. The input for sequencing was peripheral blood, taken 28 days after the second AZD1222 dose. The receptors derive from an adult who received the AZD1222 COVID-19 vaccine. Each CDR3 is given with its conserved first and last residue. A D gene is named only where the DNA matches it firmly. The size entry is marked missing in some rows and otherwise reads once, few, many or a size class.

. | . | TRBJ1-2 | TRBV6-5 | CASSPLYDGYTF | TGTGCCAGCAGCCCCCTTTACGACGGCTACACCTTC
. | TRBD1 | TRBJ1-2 | TRBV15 | CATSRANDRGLNYGYTF | TGTGCCACCAGCAGAGCAAACGACAGGGGACTCAACTATGGCTACACCTTC
. | TRBD1 | TRBJ1-2 | TRBV27 | CASKRDSNFNYGYTF | TGTGCCAGCAAGAGGGACAGCAATTTTAACTATGGCTACACCTTC
. | . | TRBJ2-1 | TRBV12-3/TRBV12-4 | CASRVSVYNEQFF | TGTGCCAGCAGGGTATCGGTTTACAATGAGCAGTTCTTC
. | TRBD1 | TRBJ2-3 | TRBV7-6 | CASRLTGDRLLTDTQYF | TGTGCCAGCAGGTTAACAGGGGATCGCCTGCTCACAGATACGCAGTATTTT
. | . | TRBJ2-7 | TRBV6-6 | CASRKDGLSYF | TGTGCCAGCAGAAAGGATGGTTTATCGTACTTC
. | TRBD1 | TRBJ1-2 | TRBV19 | CASSILGQGPNYGYTF | TGTGCCAGTAGTATCCTCGGACAGGGGCCAAACTATGGCTACACCTTC
once | . | TRBJ1-3 | TRBV19 | CASKVRTSSGNTIYF | TGTGCCAGTAAGGTTCGGACATCCTCTGGAAACACCATATATTTT
. | . | TRBJ2-6 | TRBV5-1 | CASSLEGVVGSGANVLTF | TGCGCCAGCAGCTTGGAAGGGGTGGTAGGGTCTGGGGCCAACGTCCTGACTTTC
. | TRBD1 | TRBJ1-5 | TRBV5-1 | CASSPGQAEDQPQHF | TGCGCCAGCAGCCCGGGACAGGCAGAAGATCAGCCCCAGCATTTT
. | TRBD1 | TRBJ2-5 | TRBV5-1 | CASSSRGQGVIFRETQYF | TGCGCCAGCAGCTCCCGTGGACAGGGGGTCATTTTTCGTGAGACCCAGTACTTC
. | . | TRBJ2-1 | TRBV12-3/TRBV12-4 | CASSLGLREQFF | TGTGCCAGCAGTTTAGGGCTTCGTGAGCAGTTCTTC
. | . | TRBJ2-1 | TRBV11-2 | CASSSLRNEQFF | TGTGCCAGCAGCTCACTTAGAAATGAGCAGTTCTTC
. | TRBD1 | TRBJ2-1 | TRBV14 | CASSRVQGGIDEQFF | TGTGCCAGCAGCCGAGTACAGGGGGGAATAGATGAGCAGTTCTTC
. | TRBD2 | TRBJ2-3 | TRBV5-1 | CASSPTPSGGGTDTQYF | TGCGCCAGCAGCCCCACCCCTAGCGGGGGGGGCACAGATACGCAGTATTTT
once | . | TRBJ2-3 | TRBV19 | CATEDFTDTQYF | TGTGCCACCGAGGATTTCACAGATACGCAGTATTTT
. | TRBD1 | TRBJ2-7 | TRBV27 | CASSLSPSTGAYEQYF | TGTGCCAGCAGTTTATCCCCCTCGACAGGGGCCTACGAGCAGTACTTC
. | TRBD1 | TRBJ1-1 | TRBV9 | CASSPGQAATEAFF | TGTGCCAGCAGCCCGGGACAGGCCGCCACTGAAGCTTTCTTT
. | . | TRBJ2-3 | TRBV25-1 | CASSEIADTQYF | TGTGCCAGCAGTGAAATCGCAGATACGCAGTATTTT
. | . | TRBJ2-1 | TRBV4-2 | CASSLRTTYNEQFF | TGTGCCAGCAGCCTCAGAACTACCTACAATGAGCAGTTCTTC
. | . | TRBJ1-2 | TRBV4-3 | CASRDERDTSYGYTF | TGCGCCAGCAGAGACGAACGGGACACATCTTATGGCTACACCTTC
. | . | TRBJ1-1 | TRBV2 | CASSSHGVVNTEAFF | TGTGCCAGCAGTTCACACGGTGTGGTGAACACTGAAGCTTTCTTT
. | TRBD1 | TRBJ2-1 | TRBV6-1 | CASSALLTGVSYNEQFF | TGTGCCAGCAGTGCCCTGTTGACAGGGGTCTCCTACAATGAGCAGTTCTTC
. | . | TRBJ1-1 | TRBV7-9 | CASSLGFPDSEAFF | TGTGCCAGCAGCTTAGGGTTCCCAGACTCTGAAGCTTTCTTT
. | . | TRBJ2-5 | TRBV5-1 | CASSSGHIQETQYF | TGCGCCAGCAGCTCGGGACACATCCAAGAGACCCAGTACTTC
. | . | TRBJ2-6 | TRBV6-5 | CASSPRGSGANVLTF | TGTGCCAGCAGCCCCAGGGGCTCTGGGGCCAACGTCCTGACTTTC
once | . | TRBJ1-1 | TRBV19 | CATKTGNTEAFF | TGTGCCACAAAGACAGGGAACACTGAAGCTTTCTTT
. | . | TRBJ2-1 | TRBV27 | CASSLTSPLYYNEQFF | TGTGCCAGCAGTTTAACTAGCCCCCTCTACTACAATGAGCAGTTCTTC
. | TRBD1 | TRBJ1-5 | TRBV6-4 | CASNGTGLVEDQPQHF | TGTGCCAGCAACGGGACAGGGTTAGTAGAGGATCAGCCCCAGCATTTT
. | . | TRBJ2-4 | TRBV7-9 | CASSPQGLAKNIQYF | TGTGCCAGCAGCCCGCAAGGGCTAGCCAAAAACATTCAGTACTTC
. | . | TRBJ1-4 | TRBV28 | CASGRSYNEKLFF | TGTGCCAGCGGTCGGAGTTATAACGAAAAACTGTTTTTT
. | . | TRBJ1-2 | TRBV13 | CASRQGGYYGYTF | TGTGCCAGCAGACAAGGGGGATACTATGGCTACACCTTC
. | TRBD1 | TRBJ2-5 | TRBV7-9 | CASSSEGGWGQETQYF | TGTGCCAGCAGCTCGGAAGGGGGCTGGGGTCAAGAGACCCAGTACTTC
. | . | TRBJ1-1 | TRBV25-1 | CASSDPGGSTEAFF | TGTGCCAGCAGTGACCCAGGAGGTTCCACTGAAGCTTTCTTT
. | . | TRBJ1-5 | TRBV29-1 | CSVDHEGAQHF | TGCAGCGTAGACCATGAAGGTGCCCAGCATTTT
once | TRBD1 | TRBJ1-4 | TRBV7-2 | CASSPRDRGFEKLFF | TGTGCCAGCAGCCCAAGGGACAGGGGCTTCGAAAAACTGTTTTTT
. | TRBD1 | TRBJ1-1 | TRBV3-1/TRBV3-2 | CASSQVVRGPTEAFF | TGTGCCAGCAGCCAAGTGGTCAGGGGGCCGACTGAAGCTTTCTTT
once | TRBD1 | TRBJ2-7 | TRBV13 | CASRGPGTDSYEQYF | TGTGCCAGCAGGGGGCCCGGGACAGACTCCTACGAGCAGTACTTC
. | . | TRBJ2-7 | TRBV19 | CASSIGGGTYEQYF | TGTGCCAGTAGTATAGGAGGCGGGACCTACGAGCAGTACTTC
. | . | TRBJ1-1 | TRBV6-5 | CATSINTEAFF | TGTGCCACCTCGATAAACACTGAAGCTTTCTTT
. | . | TRBJ1-1 | TRBV6-5 | CASSFNSDTQKGAFF | TGTGCCAGCAGTTTTAACTCAGACACACAGAAGGGAGCTTTCTTT
. | TRBD2 | TRBJ2-1 | TRBV28 | CASSFGGSGNNEQFF | TGTGCCAGCAGTTTTGGCGGGAGCGGCAACAATGAGCAGTTCTTC
. | . | TRBJ1-3 | TRBV7-9 | CASSLGSGNTIYF | TGTGCCAGCAGCTTAGGCTCTGGAAACACCATATATTTT
once | TRBD1 | TRBJ2-7 | TRBV4-2 | CASSQEGQGSVMF | TGTGCCAGCAGCCAAGAGGGACAGGGATCGGTGATGTTC
few | TRBD1 | TRBJ2-1 | TRBV5-1 | CASSLRQGNEQFF | TGCGCCAGCAGCTTGCGACAGGGGAATGAGCAGTTCTTC
. | . | TRBJ1-4 | TRBV15 | CATSRRGQSEKLFF | TGTGCCACCAGCAGACGGGGGCAGAGTGAAAAACTGTTTTTT
. | . | TRBJ1-5 | TRBV2 | CASSEAGNQPQHF | TGTGCCAGCAGTGAGGCAGGAAATCAGCCCCAGCATTTT
. | . | TRBJ2-7 | TRBV5-4 | CASNHYANPNEQYF | TGTGCCAGCAACCACTACGCAAACCCAAACGAGCAGTACTTC
. | . | TRBJ1-1 | TRBV29-1 | CSGHLGPLNTEAFF | TGCAGCGGGCACTTGGGCCCTCTGAACACTGAAGCTTTCTTT
. | . | TRBJ1-1 | TRBV11-2 | CAASLDPTDYTEAFF | TGTGCCGCATCACTGGACCCGACTGACTACACTGAAGCTTTCTTT
few | TRBD1 | TRBJ2-5 | TRBV24-1 | CATGTDLETQYF | TGTGCCACTGGGACAGACCTAGAGACCCAGTACTTC
. | TRBD2 | TRBJ2-1 | TRBV19 | CASSWGAGGEQFF | TGTGCCAGTAGCTGGGGAGCGGGAGGGGAGCAGTTCTTC
. | TRBD1 | TRBJ2-2 | TRBV6-6 | CASASTGQGAPGELFF | TGTGCCAGCGCCAGTACGGGACAGGGGGCACCGGGGGAGCTGTTTTTT
. | . | TRBJ1-1 | TRBV5-4 | CASSLIGGVEAFF | TGTGCCAGCAGCTTGATCGGGGGGGTTGAAGCTTTCTTT
. | . | TRBJ2-7 | TRBV2 | CASSEQRYF | TGTGCCAGCAGTGAACAGAGATACTTC
. | TRBD2 | TRBJ2-5 | TRBV4-1 | CASSQGGRETSDLRAQYF | TGCGCCAGCAGCCAAGGGGGTCGCGAGACTAGCGACCTCCGGGCCCAGTACTTC
. | TRBD1 | TRBJ2-7 | TRBV10-3 | CAISPRQGAYEQYF | TGTGCCATCAGTCCCCGACAGGGGGCTTACGAGCAGTACTTC
once | TRBD1 | TRBJ2-7 | TRBV24-1 | CATSAYGTGLRWEQYF | TGTGCCACCAGTGCCTACGGGACAGGGTTGAGATGGGAGCAGTACTTC
. | . | TRBJ1-1 | TRBV7-9 | CASRPPTGREGTEAFF | TGTGCCAGCAGGCCACCGACAGGTAGGGAGGGCACTGAAGCTTTCTTT
few | TRBD1 | TRBJ2-7 | TRBV5-3 | CARSLYRGPSYEQYF | TGTGCCAGAAGCTTGTACAGGGGGCCGTCCTACGAGCAGTACTTC